The sequence of this T cell receptor beta chain was determined in a study of T cell responses to AZD1222 COVID-19 vaccine. Pooling of second doses given at about 4 or about 12 weeks was done. This clone was seen only once. Its antigen is currently unknown. Regarding the study as a whole: Spike-specific TCR breadth rose after two AZD1222 doses, and depth rose as well. The peak T cell response came first, and repertoires were sampled only after it. Just a handful of AZD1222 recipients tested seropositive at baseline.

This table comes from immunoSEQ multiplex PCR, and its TCRdb copy is limited to in-frame clones, with some not included. This sample has 110,000 or so clones, with around 90% found just once. Trimming took off 6 bases at V and 3 bases at J, with 8 bases between the two ends. CDR1 GTSNPN and CDR2 SVGIG come from the germline V gene (reference sequence). The CDR3 has 11 residues. The chain links TRBV30 to TRBJ1-2; the D is unclear. The sequence was collected from an adult who received the AZD1222 COVID-19 vaccine. This material consisted of peripheral blood, taken 28 days after the second AZD1222 dose. CDR3 DNA: TGTGCCTGCCCCCGGGACTATGGCTACACCTTC. Translated: CACPRDYGYTF.